The clone carrying this TCR beta chain was seen only once. Its target is not known. This sample is drawn from a study of CD8+CD57+ T cells in acquired aplastic anemia. Across the study: Sorting CD4+ and CD8+ cells gave DNA averaging about 3.2 ug. Sequencing produced an average of around 10 million reads per healthy donor for CD4+ cells.

Genomic DNA was employed as the template in profiling TCR beta VDJ and CDR3. TCRdb recomputed calls from the reads with MiXCR, one row per CDR3 protein. The table includes about 170,000 distinct CDR3 sequences, about 64% detected once. Study-wide points: CD8+ Simpson's diversity showed no significant patient-control difference. Patients and controls had in common 25 to 30 CD8+ CDR3 sequences.

Germline lookup yields CDR1 SEHNR and CDR2 FQNEAQ (reference sequence). The CDR3 has 15 residues. V was cut by 3 bases and J by 2 bases, with 13 bases left in between. This clonotype was obtained from a human donor in good health. The material sequenced was sorted CD4+, CD8+, or CD8+CD57+ T cells (not recorded which) from PBMCs. The chain couples TRBV7-9 to TRBJ1-1; tentative D call: TRBD1 (6 bases). The CDR3 sequence: CASSFLRTVNTEAFF. CDR3 in DNA: TGTGCCAGCAGCTTCCTTAGGACAGTCAACACTGAAGCTTTCTTT.